The rows below give T cell receptor beta chains drawn from one sample of a study of T cell changes during pregnancy in multiple sclerosis. This table comes from immunoSEQ multiplex PCR, and its TCRdb copy is limited to in-frame clones, with some not included. The table lists about 56,000 clones, under 95% of them singletons. Specimen: CD4+ T cells from peripheral blood mononuclear cells, collected in the second trimester of pregnancy. Receptors were obtained from a female donor with multiple sclerosis, enrolled in a pregnancy study. The CDR3 runs from the conserved cysteine through the conserved F or W. The D gene is left open where the match is weak. Size tells how often a clone was seen (once, few, many) or the class of an expanded clone, and some rows leave it out.

d_gene	j_gene	abundance	v_gene	CDR3aa	CDR3nt
-	TRBJ2-4	-	TRBV28	CASSLMSGVNIQYF	TGTGCCAGCAGTTTGATGTCAGGGGTAAACATTCAGTACTTC
TRBD2	TRBJ2-7	-	TRBV7-2	CASSLSTGRGGVNEQYF	TGTGCCAGCAGCTTAAGTACTGGGCGGGGGGGAGTCAACGAGCAGTACTTC
-	TRBJ2-7	once	TRBV10-3	CAISAGDPYEQYF	TGTGCCATCAGTGCAGGGGACCCCTACGAGCAGTACTTC
TRBD2	TRBJ2-1	-	TRBV11-2	CASSLEGLAGLTYNEQFF	TGTGCCAGCAGCTTAGAGGGACTAGCGGGGCTTACCTACAATGAGCAGTTCTTC
-	TRBJ1-4	-	TRBV2	CASRRTVFATNEKLFF	TGTGCCAGCAGGAGGACAGTTTTTGCAACTAATGAAAAACTGTTTTTT
-	TRBJ1-2	few	TRBV30	CAWSPGTTAYPYGYTF	TGTGCCTGGAGCCCAGGAACGACAGCCTACCCCTATGGCTACACCTTC
TRBD1	TRBJ1-1	-	TRBV12-5	CASGLGGQGDTEAFF	TGTGCTAGTGGTTTGGGTGGACAGGGGGACACTGAAGCTTTCTTT
TRBD1	TRBJ2-7	-	TRBV6-1	CASSESWQGDWFEQYF	TGTGCCAGCAGTGAAAGTTGGCAGGGGGATTGGTTCGAGCAGTACTTC
-	TRBJ1-2	-	TRBV7-9	CASSILAGVNGYTF	TGTGCCAGCAGCATCCTGGCAGGGGTCAACGGCTACACCTTC
-	TRBJ2-7	-	TRBV6-5	CASSYKEGFEQYF	TGTGCCAGCAGTTACAAGGAGGGTTTCGAGCAGTACTTC
TRBD1	TRBJ2-1	-	TRBV5-6	CASSSSDRADYNEQFF	TGTGCCAGCAGCTCCTCGGACAGGGCGGACTACAATGAGCAGTTCTTC
-	TRBJ1-5	-	TRBV4-2	CASSQDLRAYSNQPQHF	TGTGCCAGCAGCCAAGATTTGCGGGCATATAGCAATCAGCCCCAGCATTTT
-	TRBJ2-2	-	TRBV19	CASEGASFLPGELFF	TGTGCCAGTGAGGGCGCTAGTTTCTTACCCGGGGAGCTGTTTTTT
TRBD2	TRBJ2-5	-	TRBV15	CATSRGFGGAETQYF	TGTGCCACCAGCAGAGGGTTCGGGGGGGCAGAGACCCAGTACTTC
-	TRBJ1-2	once	TRBV7-9	CASRKGPGLSGYTF	TGTGCCAGCAGGAAGGGGCCAGGGCTATCTGGCTACACCTTC
TRBD1	TRBJ1-2	-	TRBV6-5	CATRQGLYGYTF	TGTGCCACCCGACAGGGCCTCTATGGCTACACCTTC
TRBD2	TRBJ2-1	once	TRBV5-1	CASSPEPSGRTYNEQFF	TGCGCCAGCAGCCCGGAACCTAGCGGGAGGACCTACAATGAGCAGTTCTTC
-	TRBJ1-2	-	TRBV27	CASSFSDGANYGYTF	TGTGCCAGCAGTTTTTCAGACGGAGCTAACTATGGCTACACCTTC